These 16 T cell receptor beta chains originate from one sample sequenced in a study of shared clonotypes between healthy human individuals. Method: immunoSEQ multiplex PCR; TCRdb's copy keeps in-frame clones and lacks some. The sample gives just over 2,000,000 clones, about 95% of which show up once; around 1.1% is in the top ten. CD45RO negativity and positive selection for CCR7 defined naive CD8 cells, a population that excluded terminally differentiated effector memory CD45RA+ cells. Source material: naive CD8+ T cells sorted from blood. These receptors were taken from a man younger than 35 in good health.

The chain employs TRBV2 and TRBJ1-5; D not resolved. Germline loops: CDR1 SNHLY, CDR2 FYNNEI. The CDR3 loop spans 11 amino acids. Trimming cost V 8 bases and J 11 bases, with 13 bases left between them. In DNA, the CDR3 is TGTGCCAGCCGTGGCCCTCGTACCCAGCATTTT. Protein product: CASRGPRTQHF.

DNA for the CDR3: TGTGCCAGCAGCGTCCGACAGGAGTCTAATGAAAAACTGTTTTTT. It encodes CASSVRQESNEKLFF. V is TRBV13 and J is TRBJ1-4; D perhaps matches TRBD1 (6 bases). The CDR3 spans 15 residues. Germline V gene data show CDR1 as PRHDT and CDR2 as FYEKMQ (reference sequence). Trimming took 5 bases from V and 3 from J, leaving 13 bases between them.

Only a few counts were recorded for this clone. At the DNA level, this CDR3 is encoded by other sequences in the same sample as well. The rearrangement links TRBV5-1 to TRBJ2-7; no clear D. V was shortened by 2 bases and J by 4 bases, with 4 bases between the two germline ends. The CDR3 covers 11 residues. Germline lookup yields CDR1 SGHRS and CDR2 YFSETQ. The CDR3 protein is CASSFGYEQYF. CDR3 in DNA: TGCGCCAGCAGCTTTGGGTACGAGCAGTACTTC.

About this clone itself: Other DNA sequences in the same sample also yield this CDR3. The chain is built from TRBV6-5 and TRBJ2-7, with unresolved D. Germline V CDR1 and CDR2: MNHEY, SVGAGI. V lost 2 bases, J lost 4 bases, and 9 bases lay in between. The CDR3 loop spans 13 amino acids. CDR3 bases: TGTGCCAGCAGTTACGACCCGGGTTACGAGCAGTACTTC. Its translation: CASSYDPGYEQYF.

The rearrangement uses TRBV10-2 and TRBJ2-6; TRBD1 matches 8 bases. The CDR3 length is 18 residues. Per the germline V gene, CDR1 is WSHSY and CDR2 is SAAADI. The junction had 10 bases not matched to a gene; V was cut back by 3 bases and J by 3 bases. The chain's CDR3 is CASSEGQGAAFGANVLTF. DNA for the CDR3: TGCGCCAGCAGTGAAGGTCAGGGGGCAGCTTTTGGGGCCAACGTCCTGACTTTC.

The chain uses TRBV9 and TRBJ2-7; TRBD2 is a possible D gene (6 bases). The V and J ends lost 0 bases and 2 bases respectively, with 12 bases between them. Germline V gene data show CDR1 as SGDLS and CDR2 as YYNGEE. This CDR3 has 15 residues. This chain's CDR3 is CASSVGGDGPYEQYF. In DNA form, the CDR3 reads TGTGCCAGCAGCGTAGGGGGGGACGGACCCTACGAGCAGTACTTC.

The chain couples TRBV10-3 to TRBJ2-3; D possibly corresponds to TRBD2 (5 bases). The CDR3 consists of 14 residues. V lost 0 bases to trimming and J lost 6 bases, with 10 bases between them. Germline lookup yields CDR1 ENHRY and CDR2 SYGVKD. The CDR3 bases are TGTGCCATCAGTGAGTCGTTATCGGGGGATACGCAGTATTTT. The encoded protein is CAISESLSGDTQYF.

The rearrangement links TRBV7-2 to TRBJ1-1, with 7 bases fitting TRBD1. V trimming: 0 bases; J trimming: 5 bases; junction bases outside the gene matches: 12. Germline lookup yields CDR1 SGHTA and CDR2 FQGNSA. The CDR3 is 17 amino acids. CDR3 sequence reads: CASSLAEDRLPPTEAFF. The DNA of the CDR3 is TGTGCCAGCAGCTTAGCTGAGGACAGGCTGCCGCCGACTGAAGCTTTCTTT.

The rearrangement joins TRBV7-9 to TRBJ2-1, with 11 positions matching TRBD1. The CDR3 runs to 15 residues. Trimming cost V 4 bases and J 5 bases; bases outside gene matches: 4. Germline V gives CDR1 SEHNR, CDR2 FQNEAQ (reference sequence). In DNA form, the CDR3 reads TGTGCCAGCAGCTCCGGACAGGGGGCCGACAATGAGCAGTTCTTC. Residues: CASSSGQGADNEQFF. Based on the CDR3 plus reference TRBV7-9 and TRBJ2-1, the full variable domain is DTGVSQNPRHKITKRGQNVTFRCDPISEHNRLYWYRQTLGQGPEFLTYFQNEAQLEKSRLLSDRFSAERPKGSFSTLEIQRTEQGDSAMYLCASSSGQGADNEQFFGPGTRLTVL.

The chain recombines TRBV10-3 with TRBJ1-2; D not resolved. Trimming left V 4 bases short and J 4 bases short, with 13 bases between. CDR1 is ENHRY and CDR2 is SYGVKD in the germline V gene. This CDR3 has 14 amino acids. Here the CDR3 reads CAISAPRDTYGYTF. The DNA of the CDR3 is TGTGCCATCAGTGCCCCTAGAGACACCTATGGCTACACCTTC.

The chain links TRBV4-1 to TRBJ2-2, with 12 bases that match TRBD2. Trimming took 5 bases from V and 4 from J; bases not matched to a gene: 8. The CDR3 is 17 residues long. Germline CDR1 and CDR2: MGHRA and YSYEKL. This CDR3 is CASSSSLAGGGTGELFF. The CDR3 nucleotides read TGCGCCAGCAGCTCCTCACTAGCGGGAGGAGGCACCGGGGAGCTGTTTTTT.

This chain joins TRBV9 and TRBJ1-4; TRBD1 is a possible D gene (5 bases). This CDR3 has 14 amino acids. V was cut by 2 bases and J by 10 bases, with 15 bases left in between. CDR1 and CDR2 from the germline V gene are SGDLS and YYNGEE. The CDR3 reads CASSVLGEVGKLFF. The DNA of the CDR3 is TGTGCCAGCAGCGTGTTGGGGGAGGTGGGAAAACTGTTTTTT.

The rearrangement joins TRBV2 to TRBJ1-1; TRBD1 matches at 9 bases. CDR1 and CDR2 from the germline V gene are SNHLY and FYNNEI. The ends lost 7 bases at V and 4 bases at J; junction bases unmatched: 19. The CDR3 loop spans 18 amino acids. The CDR3 reads CASIYVWTGERESTEAFF. CDR3 coding DNA: TGTGCCAGCATCTATGTTTGGACAGGGGAGAGAGAAAGCACTGAAGCTTTCTTT.

The chain employs TRBV27 and TRBJ2-7; perhaps D is TRBD1 or TRBD2 (5 bases each). V was pared by 2 bases and J by 3 bases, with 11 bases between. The CDR3 has 14 amino acids. CDR1 and CDR2 from the germline V gene are MNHEY and SMNVEV (reference sequence). CDR3 in amino acids: CASSLRDPNYEQYF. The CDR3 region has the DNA TGTGCCAGCAGTTTACGGGACCCTAACTACGAGCAGTACTTC.

V and J are TRBV11-1 and TRBJ1-2, with TRBD1 identical over 8 bases. With 1 base clipped from V and 3 bases from J, the junction kept 13 bases outside the gene matches. Germline CDR1 reads SGHAT; CDR2 reads FQDESV (reference sequence). The CDR3 contains 18 residues. The CDR3 is CASSLEGVVAGGDYGYTF. CDR3 nucleotide sequence: TGTGCCAGCAGCTTAGAAGGAGTGGTAGCAGGGGGCGACTATGGCTACACCTTC.

The chain employs TRBV2 and TRBJ1-6; D not resolved. V was shortened by 7 bases and J by 7 bases, with 8 bases between the two germline ends. Germline V gene data show CDR1 as SNHLY and CDR2 as FYNNEI. The CDR3 loop spans 12 amino acids. DNA of the CDR3: TGTGCCAGCATATCGGAAAATTCACCCCTCCACTTT. Its translation is CASISENSPLHF.